A single sample gave rise to the 10 T cell receptor beta chains below, sequenced in a study of beta chain features in type 1 diabetes. Reverse transcribing all isolated RNA meant expressed TCRB transcripts were sequenced. The table came from immunoSEQ multiplex PCR; TCRdb's copy has only in-frame clones and leaves some out. This sample has about 250,000 clones, with 14% found just once. Sequenced input: naive CD4+ T cells from blood. All receptors derive from a woman aged 40 to 55 in good health.

The V gene is TRBV12-5, the J gene TRBJ1-1; weak D call: TRBD1 (6 bases). V gave up 3 bases and J gave up 4 bases, with 9 bases separating them. CDR1 and CDR2 (germline): LGHNT, FRNRAP. The CDR3 is made up of 13 amino acids. In DNA, the CDR3 is TGTGCTAGTGGTTTTCGAGGGGGCACTGAAGCTTTCTTT. Protein sequence: CASGFRGGTEAFF.

This clone turned up a few times. The rearrangement links TRBV29-1 to TRBJ2-7, with TRBD1 as a possible D gene (5 bases). CDR3 length: 13 residues. V lost 0 bases and J 5 bases, leaving 11 bases between the germline ends. Germline V gene lookup returns CDR1 SQVTM and CDR2 ANQGSEA. CDR3 sequence reads: CSVEDGRGDEQYF. The CDR3, as DNA: TGCAGCGTTGAAGACGGAAGGGGCGACGAGCAGTACTTC.

V gene TRBV6-5 combines with J gene TRBJ1-5; tentatively, D is TRBD1 (5 bases). The CDR3 runs 15 residues. The V and J ends lost 2 bases and 7 bases respectively, with 15 bases between them. Germline V CDR1 and CDR2: MNHEY, SVGAGI. The CDR3 loop reads CASSYTPAGRQPQHF. In DNA, the CDR3 is TGTGCCAGCAGTTACACTCCGGCAGGGCGGCAGCCCCAGCATTTT.

This clone has ten or more counts. The chain joins TRBV29-1 to TRBJ1-2; 7 nucleotides align to TRBD1. The CDR3 totals 12 residues. Germline lookup yields CDR1 SQVTM and CDR2 ANQGSEA. V was pared by 6 bases and J by 4 bases, with 5 bases of the junction left unmatched. CDR3 in DNA: TGCAGCGTGCCGCGGACAGGCTATGGCTACACCTTC. It is translated as CSVPRTGYGYTF.

This clone showed up just a few times. The V and J genes are TRBV5-1 and TRBJ1-2; TRBD1 might be the D (5 bases). The V gene lost 4 bases and the J gene lost 4 bases, with 11 bases spanning the gap. Looked up from germline, CDR1 is SGHRS and CDR2 is YFSETQ. CDR3 length equals 13 residues. CDR3 loop: CASSTKGRYGYTF. The DNA of the CDR3 is TGCGCCAGCAGCACAAAGGGGCGCTATGGCTACACCTTC.

This clone was recorded a few times. V gene TRBV18 combines with J gene TRBJ1-4; D unresolved. V lost 3 bases and J 11 bases, leaving 16 bases between the germline ends. CDR3 length: 14 amino acids. Germline-derived CDR1 and CDR2 are KGHSH and LQKENI. The chain's CDR3 is CASSPAFGEGKLFF. CDR3 DNA sequence: TGTGCCAGCTCACCGGCGTTCGGGGAAGGGAAACTGTTTTTT.

The chain is built from TRBV5-1 and TRBJ1-4; maybe TRBD1 (5 bases). V lost 0 bases and J lost 4, with 7 bases in between. The germline V gene encodes CDR1 SGHRS and CDR2 YFSETQ. There are 14 residues in the CDR3. DNA of the CDR3: TGCGCCAGCAGCTTGGGACAGAGTAATGAAAAACTGTTTTTT. It translates to CASSLGQSNEKLFF. Drawing the rest from reference TRBV5-1 and TRBJ1-4, the complete variable domain is KAGVTQTPRYLIKTRGQQVTLSCSPISGHRSVSWYQQTPGQGLQFLFEYFSETQRNKGNFPGRFSGRQFSNSRSEMNVSTLELGDSALYLCASSLGQSNEKLFFGSGTQLSVL.

This clone was observed a handful of times. The chain recombines TRBV6-5 with TRBJ2-2, with 7 bases identical to TRBD1. The CDR3 is 16 residues long. The J segment lost 2 bases and the V segment lost 2 bases, leaving 5 bases of the junction unmatched. CDR1 and CDR2 (germline): MNHEY, SVGAGI. DNA for the CDR3: TGTGCCAGCAGTTACCGCACAGGGGCCAACACCGGGGAGCTGTTTTTT. It is translated as CASSYRTGANTGELFF.

In its sample, this clone was seen a few times. The chain has TRBV25-1 and TRBJ1-3; 8 bases fit TRBD1. This CDR3 has 14 amino acids. Germline assignment: CDR1 MGHDK and CDR2 SYGVNS. The trim removed 4 bases at V and 3 bases at J, leaving 2 bases unmatched. This chain's CDR3 is CASSAGTGGNTIYF. For the CDR3, the DNA is TGTGCCAGCAGTGCCGGGACAGGTGGAAACACCATATATTTT.

The chain carries TRBV19 and TRBJ1-6; D gene ambiguous. This CDR3 has 13 amino acids. CDR1 and CDR2 (germline): LNHDA, SQIVND (reference sequence). CDR3 sequence reads: CATSTLLGSPLHF. Here the CDR3 DNA reads TGTGCTACATCCACGCTCCTTGGTTCACCCCTCCACTTT.